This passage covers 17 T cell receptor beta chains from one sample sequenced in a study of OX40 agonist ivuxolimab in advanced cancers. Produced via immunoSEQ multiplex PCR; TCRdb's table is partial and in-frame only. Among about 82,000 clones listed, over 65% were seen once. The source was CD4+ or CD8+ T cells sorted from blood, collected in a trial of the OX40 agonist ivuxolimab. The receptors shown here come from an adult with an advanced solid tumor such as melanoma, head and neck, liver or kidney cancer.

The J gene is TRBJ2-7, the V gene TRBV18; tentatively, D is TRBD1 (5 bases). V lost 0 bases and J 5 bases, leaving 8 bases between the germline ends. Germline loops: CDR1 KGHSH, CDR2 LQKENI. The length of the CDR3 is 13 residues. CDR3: CASSPPTVDEQYF. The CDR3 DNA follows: TGTGCCAGCTCACCACCGACAGTGGACGAGCAGTACTTC.

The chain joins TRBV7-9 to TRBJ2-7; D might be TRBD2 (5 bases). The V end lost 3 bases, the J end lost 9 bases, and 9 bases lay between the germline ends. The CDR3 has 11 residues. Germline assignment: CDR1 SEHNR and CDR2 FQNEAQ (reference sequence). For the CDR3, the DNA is TGTGCCAGCAGCTTTTCCCGGGGGCAGTACTTC. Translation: CASSFSRGQYF.

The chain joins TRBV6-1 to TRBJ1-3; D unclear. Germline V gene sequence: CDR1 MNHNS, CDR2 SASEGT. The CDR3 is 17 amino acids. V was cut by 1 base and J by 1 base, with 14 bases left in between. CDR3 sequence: CASSEDKGFWSGNTIYF. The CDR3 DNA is TGTGCCAGCAGTGAAGACAAGGGTTTTTGGTCTGGAAACACCATATATTTT.

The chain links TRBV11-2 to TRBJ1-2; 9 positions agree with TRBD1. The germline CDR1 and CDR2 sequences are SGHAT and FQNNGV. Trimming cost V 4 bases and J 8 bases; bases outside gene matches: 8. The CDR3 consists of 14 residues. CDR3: CASSSRGQGKGYTF. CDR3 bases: TGTGCCAGCAGCTCCAGGGGACAGGGTAAAGGCTACACCTTC.

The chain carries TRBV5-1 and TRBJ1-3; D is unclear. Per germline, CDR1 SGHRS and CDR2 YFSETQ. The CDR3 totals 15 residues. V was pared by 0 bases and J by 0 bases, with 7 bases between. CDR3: CASSLAALSGNTIYF. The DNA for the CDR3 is TGCGCCAGCAGCTTGGCAGCTCTCTCTGGAAACACCATATATTTT.

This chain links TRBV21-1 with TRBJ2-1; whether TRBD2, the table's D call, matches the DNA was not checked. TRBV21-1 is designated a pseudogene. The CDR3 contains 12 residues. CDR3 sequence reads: CASSSCPGEQFF. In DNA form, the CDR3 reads TGTGCCAGCAGCAGCTGTCCGGGTGAGCAGTTCTTC.

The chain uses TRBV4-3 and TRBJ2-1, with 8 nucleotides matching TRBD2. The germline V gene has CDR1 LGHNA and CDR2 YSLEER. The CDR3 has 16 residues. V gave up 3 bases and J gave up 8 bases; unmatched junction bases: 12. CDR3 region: CASSHGLAGGRYEQFF. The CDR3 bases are TGCGCCAGCAGCCATGGGCTGGCGGGGGGACGTTATGAGCAGTTCTTC.

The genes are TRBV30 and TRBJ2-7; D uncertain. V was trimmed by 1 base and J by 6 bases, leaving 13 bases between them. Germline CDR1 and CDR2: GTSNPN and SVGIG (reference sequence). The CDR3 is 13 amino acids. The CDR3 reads CAWSEYYYSEQYF. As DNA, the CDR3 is TGTGCCTGGAGTGAATACTACTATTCCGAGCAGTACTTC.

Written as DNA, the CDR3 is TGTGCCAGCAGCCCCGGGGGAGGGTCCAAAAACATTCAGTACTTC. Translated, it gives CASSPGGGSKNIQYF. The rearrangement links TRBV7-9 to TRBJ2-4; 7 bases are shared with TRBD2. Germline CDR1 SEHNR, CDR2 FQNEAQ (reference sequence). The trim removed 5 bases at V and 2 bases at J, leaving 6 bases unmatched. The CDR3 has 15 residues.

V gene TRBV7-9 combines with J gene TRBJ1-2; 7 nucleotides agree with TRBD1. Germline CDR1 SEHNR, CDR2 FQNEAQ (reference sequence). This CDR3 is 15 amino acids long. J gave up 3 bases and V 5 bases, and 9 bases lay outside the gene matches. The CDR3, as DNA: TGTGCCAGCAGCCGCGATGAGGGGGCTGACTATGGCTACACCTTC. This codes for CASSRDEGADYGYTF.

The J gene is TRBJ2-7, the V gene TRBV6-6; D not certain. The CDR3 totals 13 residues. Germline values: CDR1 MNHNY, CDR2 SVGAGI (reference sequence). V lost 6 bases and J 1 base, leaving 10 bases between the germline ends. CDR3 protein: CASRVGESYEQYF. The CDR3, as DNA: TGTGCCAGCAGGGTCGGCGAGTCCTACGAGCAGTACTTC.

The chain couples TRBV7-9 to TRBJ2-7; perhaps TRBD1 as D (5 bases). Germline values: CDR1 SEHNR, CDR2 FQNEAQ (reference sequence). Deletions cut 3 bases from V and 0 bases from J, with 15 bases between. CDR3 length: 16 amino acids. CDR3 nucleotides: TGTGCCAGCAGCTTGGCCCGACAGTCGAGCTCCTACGAGCAGTACTTC. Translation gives CASSLARQSSSYEQYF.

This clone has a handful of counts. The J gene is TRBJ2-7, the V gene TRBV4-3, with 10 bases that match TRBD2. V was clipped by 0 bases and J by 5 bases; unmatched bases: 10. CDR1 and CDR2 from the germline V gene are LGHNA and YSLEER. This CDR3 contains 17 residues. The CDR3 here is CASSQDKTLAGANEQYF. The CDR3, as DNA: TGCGCCAGCAGCCAAGATAAGACGCTAGCGGGGGCTAACGAGCAGTACTTC.

In DNA, the CDR3 is TGTGCCAGCAGTAATCTTAACAGGGTTGGGGAGACCCAGTACTTC. The encoded protein is CASSNLNRVGETQYF. The chain uses TRBV6-5 and TRBJ2-5; D might be TRBD1 (6 bases). Trimming took off 5 bases at V and 5 bases at J, with 18 bases between the two ends. Germline loops: CDR1 MNHEY, CDR2 SVGAGI. CDR3 length: 15 amino acids.

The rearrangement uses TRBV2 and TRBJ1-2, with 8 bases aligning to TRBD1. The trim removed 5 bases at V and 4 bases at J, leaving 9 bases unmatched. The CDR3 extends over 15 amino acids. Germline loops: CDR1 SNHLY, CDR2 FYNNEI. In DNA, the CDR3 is TGTGCCAGCAGTCCGGGACAGGACTATAGCTATGGCTACACCTTC. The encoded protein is CASSPGQDYSYGYTF.

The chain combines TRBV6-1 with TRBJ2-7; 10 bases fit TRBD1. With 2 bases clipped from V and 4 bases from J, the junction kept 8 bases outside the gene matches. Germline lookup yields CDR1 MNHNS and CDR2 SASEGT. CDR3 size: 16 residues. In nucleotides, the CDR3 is TGTGCCAGCAGTGAACCTTCGGGACAGGGGCAGTACGAGCAGTACTTC. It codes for CASSEPSGQGQYEQYF.

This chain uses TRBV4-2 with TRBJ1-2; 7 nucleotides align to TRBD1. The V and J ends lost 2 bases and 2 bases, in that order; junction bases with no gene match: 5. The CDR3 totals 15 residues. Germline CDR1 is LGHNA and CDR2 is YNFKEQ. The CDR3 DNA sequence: TGTGCCAGCAGCCAAAGGGACAGCGAGAACTATGGCTACACCTTC. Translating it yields CASSQRDSENYGYTF.